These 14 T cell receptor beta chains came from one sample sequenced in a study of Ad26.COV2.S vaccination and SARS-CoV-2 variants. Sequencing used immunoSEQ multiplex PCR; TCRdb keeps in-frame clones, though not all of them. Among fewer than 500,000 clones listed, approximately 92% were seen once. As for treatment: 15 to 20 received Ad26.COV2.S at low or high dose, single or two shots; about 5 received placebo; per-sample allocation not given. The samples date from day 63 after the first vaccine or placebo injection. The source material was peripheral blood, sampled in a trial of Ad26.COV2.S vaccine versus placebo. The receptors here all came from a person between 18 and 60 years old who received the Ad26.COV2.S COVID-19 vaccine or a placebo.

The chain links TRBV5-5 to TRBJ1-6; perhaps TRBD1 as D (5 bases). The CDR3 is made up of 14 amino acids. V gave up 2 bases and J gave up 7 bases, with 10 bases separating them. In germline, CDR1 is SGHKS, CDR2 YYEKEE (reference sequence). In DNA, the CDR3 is TGTGCCAGCAGCTTTCAGGGATTCAATTCACCCCTCCACTTT. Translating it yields CASSFQGFNSPLHF.

The CDR3 DNA follows: TGTGCCAGTAGTTCGGGACTAGATGGAGGGTACGAGCAGTACTTC. This translates into CASSSGLDGGYEQYF. The chain carries TRBV19 and TRBJ2-7; 8 bases fit TRBD2. V shed 5 bases, J shed 4 bases, and the junction held 10 bases outside the gene matches. This CDR3 has 15 residues. Germline CDR1 LNHDA, CDR2 SQIVND (reference sequence).

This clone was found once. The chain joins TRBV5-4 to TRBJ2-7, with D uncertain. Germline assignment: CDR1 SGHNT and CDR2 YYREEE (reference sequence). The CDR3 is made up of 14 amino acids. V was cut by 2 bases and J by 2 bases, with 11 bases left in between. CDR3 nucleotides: TGTGCCAGCAGCTTTGAGGAGTCCCCCTACGAGCAGTACTTC. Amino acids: CASSFEESPYEQYF.

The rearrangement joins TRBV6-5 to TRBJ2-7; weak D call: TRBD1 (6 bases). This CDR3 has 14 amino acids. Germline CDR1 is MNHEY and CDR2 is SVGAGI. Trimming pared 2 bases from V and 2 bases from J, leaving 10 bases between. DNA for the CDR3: TGTGCCAGCAGTTACACAGGGCCCACCTACGAGCAGTACTTC. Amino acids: CASSYTGPTYEQYF.

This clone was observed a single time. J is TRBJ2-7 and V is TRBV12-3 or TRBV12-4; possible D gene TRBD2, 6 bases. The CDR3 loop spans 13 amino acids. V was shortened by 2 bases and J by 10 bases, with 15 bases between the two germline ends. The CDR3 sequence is CASSLMEGLKQYF. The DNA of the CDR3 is TGTGCCAGCAGTTTAATGGAGGGATTAAAACAGTACTTC.

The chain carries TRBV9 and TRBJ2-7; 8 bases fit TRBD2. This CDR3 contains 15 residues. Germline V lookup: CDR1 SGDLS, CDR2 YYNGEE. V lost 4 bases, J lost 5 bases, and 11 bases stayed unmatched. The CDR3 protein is CASSRRPFGGDEQYF. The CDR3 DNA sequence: TGTGCCAGCAGCCGACGCCCGTTCGGGGGGGACGAGCAGTACTTC.

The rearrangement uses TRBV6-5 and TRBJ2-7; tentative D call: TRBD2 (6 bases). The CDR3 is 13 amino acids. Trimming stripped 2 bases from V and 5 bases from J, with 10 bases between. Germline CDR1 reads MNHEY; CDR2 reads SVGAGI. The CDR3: CASSYAAGHEQYF. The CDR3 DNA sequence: TGTGCCAGCAGTTACGCAGCGGGCCACGAGCAGTACTTC.

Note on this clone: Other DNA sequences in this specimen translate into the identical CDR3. CDR3 bases: TGTGCCAGCAGTTACTCCCGGGGGGAGACCCAGTACTTC. Amino acid sequence: CASSYSRGETQYF. The rearrangement links TRBV6-2 or TRBV6-3 to TRBJ2-5; maybe TRBD2 (6 bases). The V gene lost 0 bases and the J gene lost 5 bases, with 7 bases spanning the gap. CDR1 and CDR2 (germline): MNHEY, SVGEGT. There are 13 residues in the CDR3.

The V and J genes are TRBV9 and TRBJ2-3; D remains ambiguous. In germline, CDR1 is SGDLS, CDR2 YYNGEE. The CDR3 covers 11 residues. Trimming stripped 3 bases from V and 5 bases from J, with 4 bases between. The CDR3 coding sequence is TGTGCCAGCAGCGAATTAGATACGCAGTATTTT. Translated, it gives CASSELDTQYF.

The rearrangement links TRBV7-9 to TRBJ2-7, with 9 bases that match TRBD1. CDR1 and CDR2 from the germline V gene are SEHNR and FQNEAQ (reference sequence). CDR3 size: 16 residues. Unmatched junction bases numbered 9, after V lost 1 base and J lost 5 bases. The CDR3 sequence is CASSLVGTGLGDEQYF. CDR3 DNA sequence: TGTGCCAGCAGCTTAGTTGGGACAGGGTTAGGCGACGAGCAGTACTTC.

CDR3 in DNA: TGTGCCAGCAGCTTAACTCCCTATCAGCCCCAGCATTTT. It yields the protein CASSLTPYQPQHF. The genes are TRBV7-2 and TRBJ1-5, with D unresolved. Germline CDR1 SGHTA, CDR2 FQGNSA. This CDR3 is 13 amino acids long. With 2 bases removed from V and 5 bases from J, the gap between germline ends came to 7 bases.

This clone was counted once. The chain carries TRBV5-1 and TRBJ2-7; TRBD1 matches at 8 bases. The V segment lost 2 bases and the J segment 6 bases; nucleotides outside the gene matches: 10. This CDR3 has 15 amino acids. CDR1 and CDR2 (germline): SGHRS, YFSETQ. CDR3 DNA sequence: TGCGCCAGCAGCTTTGGGCTTACAGGGGGGAGCGAGCAGTACTTC. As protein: CASSFGLTGGSEQYF.

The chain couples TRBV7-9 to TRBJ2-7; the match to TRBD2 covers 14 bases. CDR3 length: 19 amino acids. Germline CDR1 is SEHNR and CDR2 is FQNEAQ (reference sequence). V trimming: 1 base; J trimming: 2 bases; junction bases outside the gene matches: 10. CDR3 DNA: TGTGCCAGCAGCTTAGTTGCGACTAGCGGGAGGGCCATTCCCTACGAGCAGTACTTC. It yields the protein CASSLVATSGRAIPYEQYF.

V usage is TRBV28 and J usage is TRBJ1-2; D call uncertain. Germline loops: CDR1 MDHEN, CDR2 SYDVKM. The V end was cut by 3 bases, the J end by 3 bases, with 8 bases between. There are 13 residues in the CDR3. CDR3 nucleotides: TGTGCCAGCAGTTTGGCCAGCTACTATGGCTACACCTTC. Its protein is CASSLASYYGYTF.